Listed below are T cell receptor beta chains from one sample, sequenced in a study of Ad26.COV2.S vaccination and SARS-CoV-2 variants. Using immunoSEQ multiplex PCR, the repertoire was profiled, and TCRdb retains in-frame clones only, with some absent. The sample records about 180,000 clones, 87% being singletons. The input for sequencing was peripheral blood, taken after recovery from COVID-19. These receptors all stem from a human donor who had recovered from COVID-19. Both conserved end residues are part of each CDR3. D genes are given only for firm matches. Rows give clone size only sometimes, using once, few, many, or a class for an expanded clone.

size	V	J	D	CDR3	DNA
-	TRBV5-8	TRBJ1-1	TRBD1	CASSWDRLNTEAFF	TGTGCCAGCAGTTGGGACAGGCTGAACACTGAAGCTTTCTTT
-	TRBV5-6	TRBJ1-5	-	CASSGGNQPQHF	TGTGCCAGCAGCGGTGGCAATCAGCCCCAGCATTTT
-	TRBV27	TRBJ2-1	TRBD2	CASSLLAGGTYNEQFF	TGTGCCAGCAGTTTACTAGCGGGGGGAACCTACAATGAGCAGTTCTTC
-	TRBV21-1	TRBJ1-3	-	CASSKDRFGTGSGNTIYF	-
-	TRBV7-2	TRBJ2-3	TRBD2	CASSLVGGLAGIDTQYF	TGTGCCAGCAGCTTAGTGGGCGGGCTAGCGGGAATAGATACGCAGTATTTT
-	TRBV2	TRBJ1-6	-	CASTAIENSPLHF	TGTGCCAGCACCGCGATTGAGAATTCACCCCTCCACTTT
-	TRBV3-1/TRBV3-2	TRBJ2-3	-	CASSRSGGRGDTQYF	TGTGCCAGCAGCCGGTCCGGGGGGCGGGGAGATACGCAGTATTTT
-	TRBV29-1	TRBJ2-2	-	CSALGGEEARAGELFF	TGCAGCGCCCTAGGGGGGGAAGAGGCGAGGGCCGGGGAGCTGTTTTTT
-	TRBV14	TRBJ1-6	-	CASSQDAGNYNSPLHF	TGTGCCAGCAGCCAAGACGCAGGGAACTATAATTCACCCCTCCACTTT
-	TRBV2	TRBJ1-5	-	CASSDVGADQPQHF	TGTGCCAGCAGTGATGTGGGGGCGGATCAGCCCCAGCATTTT
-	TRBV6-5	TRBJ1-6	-	CASRRDISSPLHF	TGTGCCAGCAGACGGGACATAAGTTCACCCCTCCACTTT
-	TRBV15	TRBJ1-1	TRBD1	CATSRALGTGDTEAFF	TGTGCCACCAGCAGAGCATTAGGGACAGGGGACACTGAAGCTTTCTTT
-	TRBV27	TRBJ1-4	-	CASSLVGTNEKLFF	TGTGCCAGCAGTTTGGTGGGAACTAATGAAAAACTGTTTTTT
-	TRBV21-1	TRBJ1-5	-	CASSLGRDSEIEYSNQPQHF	TGTGCCAGCAGTCTAGGTCGGGACAGCGAAATCGAATATAGCAATCAGCCCCAGCATTTT
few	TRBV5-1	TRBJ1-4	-	CASSFEGMGEKLFF	TGCGCCAGCAGCTTTGAGGGCATGGGTGAAAAACTGTTTTTT
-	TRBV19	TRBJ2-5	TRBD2	CASSIGLAAETQYF	TGTGCCAGTAGTATAGGACTAGCGGCAGAGACCCAGTACTTC
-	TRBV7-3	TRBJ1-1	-	CASSLNGRARKAFF	TGTGCCAGCAGCTTAAACGGCAGGGCGCGTAAAGCTTTCTTT
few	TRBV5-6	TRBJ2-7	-	CASSLDIPYEQYF	TGTGCCAGCAGCTTGGACATACCCTACGAGCAGTACTTC
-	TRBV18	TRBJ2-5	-	CASSPRQEETQYF	TGTGCCAGCTCACCAAGACAGGAGGAGACCCAGTACTTC
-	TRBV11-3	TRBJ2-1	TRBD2	CASRKAGGLDNEQFF	TGTGCCAGCAGAAAGGCGGGAGGTTTGGACAATGAGCAGTTCTTC
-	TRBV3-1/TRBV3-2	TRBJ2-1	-	CASSQDSYYNEQFF	TGTGCCAGCAGCCAAGATTCGTACTACAATGAGCAGTTCTTC
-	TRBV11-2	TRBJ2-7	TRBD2	CASSIKTGLNYEQYF	TGTGCCAGCAGCATAAAAACGGGACTAAACTACGAGCAGTACTTC
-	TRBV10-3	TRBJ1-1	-	CAIKQGVNTEAFF	TGTGCCATCAAGCAGGGAGTGAACACTGAAGCTTTCTTT
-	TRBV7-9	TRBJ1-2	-	CASSPGQYGYTF	TGTGCCAGCAGCCCCGGACAGTACGGCTACACCTTC
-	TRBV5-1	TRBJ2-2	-	CASSPLRGTNNTGELFF	TGCGCCAGCAGTCCTCTTCGGGGGACAAACAACACCGGGGAGCTGTTTTTT
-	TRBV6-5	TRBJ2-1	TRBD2	CASSYSEAGLYNEQFF	TGTGCCAGCAGTTACTCGGAAGCGGGACTCTACAATGAGCAGTTCTTC
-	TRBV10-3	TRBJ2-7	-	CAISDQFYEQYF	TGTGCCATCAGTGATCAATTCTACGAGCAGTACTTC
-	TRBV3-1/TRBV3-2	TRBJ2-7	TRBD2	CASSQLTSGHEQYF	TGTGCCAGCAGCCAACTGACTAGCGGCCACGAGCAGTACTTC
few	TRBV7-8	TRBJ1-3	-	CASSRGPNLGNTIYF	TGTGCCAGCAGCCGAGGACCAAATCTTGGAAACACCATATATTTT
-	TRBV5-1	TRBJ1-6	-	CASSLESSNSPLHF	TGCGCCAGCAGCTTGGAGAGTTCTAATTCACCCCTCCACTTT
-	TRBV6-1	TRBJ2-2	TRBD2	CASSGPGLAGAGTGELFF	TGTGCCAGCAGTGGCCCGGGACTAGCGGGAGCCGGCACCGGGGAGCTGTTTTTT
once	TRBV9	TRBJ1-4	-	CASSPHYRATNEKLFF	TGTGCCAGCAGCCCTCACTACAGGGCGACTAATGAAAAACTGTTTTTT
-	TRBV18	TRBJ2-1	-	CASSGGYNEQFF	TGTGCCAGCTCAGGAGGATACAATGAGCAGTTCTTC
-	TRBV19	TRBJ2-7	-	CASSTVPRGNEQYF	TGTGCCAGTAGTACTGTTCCAAGAGGGAACGAGCAGTACTTC
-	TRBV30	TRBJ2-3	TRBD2	CAWRTTSGGQGTQYF	TGTGCCTGGAGAACTACTAGCGGGGGACAAGGTACGCAGTATTTT
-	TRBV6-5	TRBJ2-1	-	CASSYSIPSSYNEQFF	TGTGCCAGCAGTTACTCTATTCCCAGCTCCTACAATGAGCAGTTCTTC
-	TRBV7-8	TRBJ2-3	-	CASSYTGDTQYF	TGTGCCAGCAGCTATACAGGGGATACGCAGTATTTT
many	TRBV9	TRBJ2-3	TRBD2	CASSATSVAGDTQYF	TGTGCCAGCAGCGCGACTAGCGTAGCAGGGGATACGCAGTATTTT
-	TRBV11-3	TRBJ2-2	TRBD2	CASSFSSGYNTGELFF	TGTGCCAGCAGCTTCTCTAGCGGGTACAACACCGGGGAGCTGTTTTTT
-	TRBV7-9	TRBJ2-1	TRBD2	CASSTLAGVPYNEQFF	TGTGCCAGCAGCACACTAGCGGGGGTCCCCTACAATGAGCAGTTCTTC
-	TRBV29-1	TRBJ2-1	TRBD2	CSVDGTSNFF	TGCAGCGTTGATGGGACTAGCAACTTCTTC
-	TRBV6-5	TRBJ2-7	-	CASSQGGRYEQYF	TGTGCCAGCAGCCAGGGGGGCAGGTACGAGCAGTACTTC
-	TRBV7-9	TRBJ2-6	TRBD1	CASSLVRRTGGTGANVLTF	TGTGCCAGCAGCTTAGTCAGGAGGACAGGGGGGACTGGGGCCAACGTCCTGACTTTC
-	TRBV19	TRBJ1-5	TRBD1	CASSGTGFQPQHF	TGTGCCAGTAGTGGGACAGGGTTTCAGCCCCAGCATTTT
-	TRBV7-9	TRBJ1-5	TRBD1	CASSLGQGNQPQHF	TGTGCCAGCAGCTTAGGACAGGGGAATCAGCCCCAGCATTTT
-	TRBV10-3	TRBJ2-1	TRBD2	CATGTSGNEQFF	TGTGCCACCGGGACTAGCGGCAATGAGCAGTTCTTC
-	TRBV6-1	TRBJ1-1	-	CASSERTARDGAFF	TGTGCCAGCAGTGAGCGGACAGCCCGGGATGGAGCTTTCTTT
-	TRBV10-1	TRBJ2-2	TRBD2	CASSGGGRPNTGELFF	TGCGCCAGCAGTGGGGGGGGACGGCCGAACACCGGGGAGCTGTTTTTT
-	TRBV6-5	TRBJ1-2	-	CASRGENGYGYTF	TGTGCCAGCAGGGGGGAGAATGGCTATGGCTACACCTTC
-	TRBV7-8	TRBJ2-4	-	CASSWRAGDIQYF	TGTGCCAGCAGCTGGCGGGCCGGAGACATTCAGTACTTC
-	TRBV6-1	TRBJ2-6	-	CASSGLWGAGANVLTF	TGTGCCAGCAGTGGTCTCTGGGGCGCAGGGGCCAACGTCCTGACTTTC
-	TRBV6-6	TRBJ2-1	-	CASSPLQTGSSYNEQFF	TGTGCCAGCAGTCCCCTGCAGACAGGCAGCTCCTACAATGAGCAGTTCTTC
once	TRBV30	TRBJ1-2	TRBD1	CAWSADRVRYYGYTF	TGTGCCTGGAGCGCGGACAGGGTTCGTTATTATGGCTACACCTTC
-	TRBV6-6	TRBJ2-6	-	CASSSVSYGANVLTF	TGTGCCAGCAGTTCTGTGTCTTACGGGGCCAACGTCCTGACTTTC
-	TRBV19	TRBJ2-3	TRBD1	CASTRTGQGTDTQYF	TGTGCCAGTACGCGCACAGGACAGGGTACAGATACGCAGTATTTT